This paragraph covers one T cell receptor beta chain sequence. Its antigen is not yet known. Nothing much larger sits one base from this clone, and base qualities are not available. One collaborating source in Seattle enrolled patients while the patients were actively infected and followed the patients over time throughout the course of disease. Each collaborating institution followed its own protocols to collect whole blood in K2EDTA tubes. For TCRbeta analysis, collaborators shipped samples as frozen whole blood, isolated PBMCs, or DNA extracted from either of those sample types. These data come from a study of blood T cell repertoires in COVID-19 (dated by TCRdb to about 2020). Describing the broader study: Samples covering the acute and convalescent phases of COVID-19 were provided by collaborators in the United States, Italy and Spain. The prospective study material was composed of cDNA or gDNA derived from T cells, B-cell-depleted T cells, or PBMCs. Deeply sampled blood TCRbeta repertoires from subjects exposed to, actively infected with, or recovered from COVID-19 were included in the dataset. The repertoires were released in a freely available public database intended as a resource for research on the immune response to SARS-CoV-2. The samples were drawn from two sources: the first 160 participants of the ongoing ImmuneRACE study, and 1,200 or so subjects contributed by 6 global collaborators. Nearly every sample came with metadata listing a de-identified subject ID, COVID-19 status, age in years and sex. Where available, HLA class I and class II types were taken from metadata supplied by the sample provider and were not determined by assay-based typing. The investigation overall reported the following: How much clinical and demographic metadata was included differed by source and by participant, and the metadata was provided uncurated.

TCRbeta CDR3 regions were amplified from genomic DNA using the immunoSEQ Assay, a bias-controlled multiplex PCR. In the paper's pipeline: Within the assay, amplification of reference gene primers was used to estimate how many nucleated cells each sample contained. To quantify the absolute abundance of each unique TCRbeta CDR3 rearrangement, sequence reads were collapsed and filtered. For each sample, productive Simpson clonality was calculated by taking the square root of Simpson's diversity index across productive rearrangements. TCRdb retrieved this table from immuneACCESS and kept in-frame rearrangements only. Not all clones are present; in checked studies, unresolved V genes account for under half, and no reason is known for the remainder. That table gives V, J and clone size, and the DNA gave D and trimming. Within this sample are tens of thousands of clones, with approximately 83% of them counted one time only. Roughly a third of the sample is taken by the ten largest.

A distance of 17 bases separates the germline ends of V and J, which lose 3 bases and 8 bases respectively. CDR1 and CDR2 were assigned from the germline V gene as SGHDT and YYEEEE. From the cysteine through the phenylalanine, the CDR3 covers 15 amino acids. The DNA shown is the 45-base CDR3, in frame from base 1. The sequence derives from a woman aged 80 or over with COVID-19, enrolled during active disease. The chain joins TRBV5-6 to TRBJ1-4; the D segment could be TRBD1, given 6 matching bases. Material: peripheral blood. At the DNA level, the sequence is TGTGCCAGCAGCTCCGAGATAGGGGGACGGGAAAAACTGTTTTTT. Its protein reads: CASSSEIGGREKLFF.